This T cell receptor (beta chain) emerged from a study of blood T cell repertoires in COVID-19. On the study more broadly: The United States, Italy and Spain were the sources of the acute and convalescent COVID-19 samples. T cells, B-cell-depleted T cells, or PBMCs supplied cDNA or gDNA.

CDR1 is SGHTA, CDR2 FQGNSA, per germline. There are 14 residues in the CDR3. V dropped 5 bases and J dropped 4; count of bases not matched to a gene: 7. Measured with immunoSEQ multiplex PCR; TCRdb has only the in-frame clones, and not every one. This sample has about 54,000 clones, with approximately 90% found just once. The specimen was peripheral blood. This sequence joins TRBV7-2 and TRBJ2-5; 7 nucleotides match TRBD2. This clonotype originated in a middle-aged woman with active COVID-19. The DNA for the CDR3 is TGTGCCAGCAGCCCACTAGCGTCGGCAGAGACCCAGTACTTC. It is translated as CASSPLASAETQYF.